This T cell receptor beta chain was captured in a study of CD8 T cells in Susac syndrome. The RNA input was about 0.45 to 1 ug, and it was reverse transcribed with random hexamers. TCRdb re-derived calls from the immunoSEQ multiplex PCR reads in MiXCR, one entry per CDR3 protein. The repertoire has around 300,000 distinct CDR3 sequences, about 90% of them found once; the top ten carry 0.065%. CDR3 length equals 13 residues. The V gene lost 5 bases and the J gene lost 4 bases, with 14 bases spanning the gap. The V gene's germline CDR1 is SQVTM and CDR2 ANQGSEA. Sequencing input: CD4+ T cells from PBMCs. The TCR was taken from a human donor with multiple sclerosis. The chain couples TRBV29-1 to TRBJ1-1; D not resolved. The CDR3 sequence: CSVPYEKGTEAFF. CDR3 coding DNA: TGCAGCGTTCCTTATGAAAAAGGCACTGAAGCTTTCTTT.